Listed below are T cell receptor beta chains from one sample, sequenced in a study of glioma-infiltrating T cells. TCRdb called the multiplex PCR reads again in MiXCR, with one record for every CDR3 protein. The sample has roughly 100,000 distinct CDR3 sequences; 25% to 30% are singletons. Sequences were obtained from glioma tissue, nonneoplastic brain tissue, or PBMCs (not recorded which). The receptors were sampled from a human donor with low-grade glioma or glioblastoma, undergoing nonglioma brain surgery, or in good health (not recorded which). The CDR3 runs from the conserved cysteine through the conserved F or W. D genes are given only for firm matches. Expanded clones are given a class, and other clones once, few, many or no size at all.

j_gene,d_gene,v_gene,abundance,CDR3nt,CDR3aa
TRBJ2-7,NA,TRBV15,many,TGTGCCACCAGGTACTCCTCGGGGGACGAGCAGTACTTC,CATRYSSGDEQYF
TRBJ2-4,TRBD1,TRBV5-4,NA,TGTGCCAGCAGCTTTAGGACAGGGGGGGCCGAAAACATTCAGTACTTC,CASSFRTGGAENIQYF
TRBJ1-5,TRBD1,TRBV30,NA,TGTGCCTTCGGACAGGGCGGTCAGCCCCAGCATTTT,CAFGQGGQPQHF
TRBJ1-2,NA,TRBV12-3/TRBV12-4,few,TGTGCCAGCAGTTTACCCGGGACCCAGTATGGCTACACCTTC,CASSLPGTQYGYTF
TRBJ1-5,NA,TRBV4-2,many,TGTGCCAGCAGCCAAGATGGCAAGGCTGATCAGCCCCAGCATTTT,CASSQDGKADQPQHF
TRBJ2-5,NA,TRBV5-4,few,TGTGCCAGCAGCTTGGTGGGGGGAAAGGAGACCCAGTACTTC,CASSLVGGKETQYF
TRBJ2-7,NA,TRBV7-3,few,TGTGCCAGCAGCTTAACACCACTCGACTCCTACGAACAGTACTTC,CASSLTPLDSYEQYF
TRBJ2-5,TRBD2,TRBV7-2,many,TGTGCCAGCAGCTTTCTCGGGGGGGCCGGAGAGACCCAGTACTTC,CASSFLGGAGETQYF
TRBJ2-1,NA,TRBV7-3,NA,TGTGCCGGCAGCTTACGTGGGGTTACTGATGAGCAGTTCTTC,CAGSLRGVTDEQFF
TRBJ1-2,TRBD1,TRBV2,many,TGTGCCAGCAGATCGACAGGGGGCGCGTATGGCTACACCTTC,CASRSTGGAYGYTF
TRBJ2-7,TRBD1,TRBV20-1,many,TGCAGTGCTAGAGATCTGGGGACAGGGGTCAACGAGCAGTACTTC,CSARDLGTGVNEQYF
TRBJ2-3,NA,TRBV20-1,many,TGCAGTGCTCTGGCGACAGATACGCAGTATTTT,CSALATDTQYF
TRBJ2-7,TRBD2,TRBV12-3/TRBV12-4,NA,TGTGCCAGCAGCCCTCTAGCGGGGGTAAGCCACGAGCAGTACTTC,CASSPLAGVSHEQYF
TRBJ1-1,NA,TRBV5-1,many,TGCGCCAGCAGCTTGGTTCTGAACACTGAAGCTTTCTTT,CASSLVLNTEAFF
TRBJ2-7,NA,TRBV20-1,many,TGCAGTGCCAATCGACTCTACGAGCAGTACTTC,CSANRLYEQYF
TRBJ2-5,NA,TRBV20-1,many,TGCAGTGCCCTGTCCCCAGAGGGTACTGAGACCCAGTACTTC,CSALSPEGTETQYF
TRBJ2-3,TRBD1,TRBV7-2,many,TGTGCCAGCAGCCACAGGGGGACTAGCACAGATACGCAGTATTTT,CASSHRGTSTDTQYF
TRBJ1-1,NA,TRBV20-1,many,TGCAGTGCTAGGGGTTACACTGAAGCTTTCTTT,CSARGYTEAFF
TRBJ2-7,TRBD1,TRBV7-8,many,TGTGCCAGCAGCCTACAGGGGGCTACGATCTACGAGCAGTACTTC,CASSLQGATIYEQYF
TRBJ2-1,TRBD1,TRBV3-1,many,TGTGCCAGCAGCCGCCCACCGACAGGGGGGTATGAGCAGTTCTTC,CASSRPPTGGYEQFF
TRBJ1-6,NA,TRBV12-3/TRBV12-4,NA,TGTGCCAGCAGTTTTGGGACCCAGTCCCTCCACTTT,CASSFGTQSLHF
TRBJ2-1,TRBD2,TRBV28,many,TGTGCCAGCAGCCCGGGACTAGCGGGGTCCAATGAGCAGTTCTTC,CASSPGLAGSNEQFF
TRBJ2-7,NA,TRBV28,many,TGTGCCAGCACCGCGACACATAGCGCTACCGAGCAGTACTTC,CASTATHSATEQYF
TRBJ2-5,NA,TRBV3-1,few,TGTGCCAGCACCCGCCTTTCCCAAGAGACCCAGTACTTC,CASTRLSQETQYF
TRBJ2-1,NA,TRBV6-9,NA,TGTGCCAGCGGTTTACTCTACGGTGGAGAGCAGTTCTTC,CASGLLYGGEQFF
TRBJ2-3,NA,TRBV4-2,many,TGTGCCAGCAGCCAAGGTGCAGTCGCCCGCACAGATACGCAGTATTTT,CASSQGAVARTDTQYF
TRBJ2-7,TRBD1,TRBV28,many,TGTGCCAGCAGTTTCTCATTAGACAGGGGCTACGAGCAGTACTTC,CASSFSLDRGYEQYF
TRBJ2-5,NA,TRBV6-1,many,TGTGCCAGCGAAAGGGGCGACCCCACGACCCAGTACTTC,CASERGDPTTQYF
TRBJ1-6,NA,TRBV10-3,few,TGTGCCATTACTCCGGGACAAACGGATTCACCCCTCCACTTT,CAITPGQTDSPLHF
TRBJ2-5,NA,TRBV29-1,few,TGCAGCGTTGAGGGCAGGGGACGAGAGACCCAGTACTTC,CSVEGRGRETQYF
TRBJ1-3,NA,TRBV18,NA,TGTGCCAGCTCACCATACGGGAGCAGCTCTGGAAACACCATATATTTT,CASSPYGSSSGNTIYF
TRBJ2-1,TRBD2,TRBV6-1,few,TGTGCCAGCAGTCCTAGCGGGGGGACCTACAATGAGCAGTTCTTC,CASSPSGGTYNEQFF
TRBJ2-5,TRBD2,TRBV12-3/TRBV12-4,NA,TGTGCCAGCAGTTCGATCGTATCTTGGGGGGGGTTGTACTTC,CASSSIVSWGGLYF
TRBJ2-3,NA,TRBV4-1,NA,TGCGCCAGCAGCCGCAGTAGGGCGGGGGCCGGCGCAGATACGAAGTATTTT,CASSRSRAGAGADTKYF
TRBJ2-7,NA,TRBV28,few,TGTTCAGGGGGGGACGAGCAGTACTTC,CSGGDEQYF
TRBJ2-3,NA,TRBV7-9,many,TGTGCCAGCAGCTCCCAGGAGGGGGATACGCAGTATTTT,CASSSQEGDTQYF
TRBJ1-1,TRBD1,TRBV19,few,TGTGCCACCCAGGGGGGTAACGTCGGGGCTTTCTTT,CATQGGNVGAFF
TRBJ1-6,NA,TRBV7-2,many,TGTGCCAGCAGCGACGGGCCCAGGGATAATTCACCCCTCCACTTT,CASSDGPRDNSPLHF
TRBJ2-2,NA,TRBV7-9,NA,TGTGCCAAAACGGAGGCGTACAACACCGGGGAGCTGTTTTTT,CAKTEAYNTGELFF
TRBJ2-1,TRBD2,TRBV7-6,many,TGTGCCAGCAGCCATTCCGGGACTAGCGGGCCAGGACAGTTCTTC,CASSHSGTSGPGQFF
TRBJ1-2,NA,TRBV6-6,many,TGTGCCAGCAGTTACTACGAGAGCTCAAGTGGCTACACCTTC,CASSYYESSSGYTF
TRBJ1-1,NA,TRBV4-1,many,TGCGCCAGCAGCCAAGCTAGGGCAGCGAACACTGAAGCTTTCTTT,CASSQARAANTEAFF
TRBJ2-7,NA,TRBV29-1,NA,TGCAGCGTTGTTATAGCCCACGAGCAGTACTTC,CSVVIAHEQYF
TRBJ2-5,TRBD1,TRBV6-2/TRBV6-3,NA,TGTGCCAGCAGCCAACACAGGGGGGAGACCCAGTACTTC,CASSQHRGETQYF
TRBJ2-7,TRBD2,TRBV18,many,TGTGCCAGCTCACCAGGACTAGCGCAGTACGAGCAGTACTTC,CASSPGLAQYEQYF
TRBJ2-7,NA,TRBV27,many,TGTGCCAGCAGTTTAGGAGGTTATCAGACCTACGAGCAGTACTTC,CASSLGGYQTYEQYF
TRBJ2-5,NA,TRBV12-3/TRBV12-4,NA,TGTGCCAGCAGTTTAGCGGGGGCGGGATTAGGGACCCAGTACTTC,CASSLAGAGLGTQYF
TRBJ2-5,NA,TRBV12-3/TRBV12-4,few,TGTGCCAGCAGTTTGACCTGGGGAGGAAAGACCCAGTACTTC,CASSLTWGGKTQYF
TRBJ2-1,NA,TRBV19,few,TGTGCCAGTAGTATGGGTCAGAGCTCCTACAATGAGCAGTTCTTC,CASSMGQSSYNEQFF
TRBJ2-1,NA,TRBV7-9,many,TGTGCCAGCAGGCACCCCGCAAACGGAGACAATGAGCAGTTCTTC,CASRHPANGDNEQFF
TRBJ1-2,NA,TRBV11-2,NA,TGTGCCAGCAGCTTAGGACAGATCTATGGCTACACCTTC,CASSLGQIYGYTF
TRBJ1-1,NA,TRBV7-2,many,TGTGCCAGCAGCTTAGCTCAGTCGAGGAATCAAGCTTTCTTT,CASSLAQSRNQAFF
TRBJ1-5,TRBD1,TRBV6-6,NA,TGTGCCAGCAGTTACCCACAGGGGATCGATCAGCCCCAGCATTTT,CASSYPQGIDQPQHF
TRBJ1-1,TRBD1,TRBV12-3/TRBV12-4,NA,TGTGCCAGCAGTCTAACAGGGGGATGGAACACTGAAGCTTTCTTT,CASSLTGGWNTEAFF
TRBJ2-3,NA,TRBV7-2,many,TGTGCCAGCACCCTATATCGCAGCGCCGGCACAGATACGCAGTATTTT,CASTLYRSAGTDTQYF
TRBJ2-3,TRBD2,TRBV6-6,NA,TGTGCCAGCAGTCGAGCGGGAAACACAGATACGCAGTATTTT,CASSRAGNTDTQYF
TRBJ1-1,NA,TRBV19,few,TGTGCCAGTCCCCCCGCAGGGCCGCCCCACACTGAAGCTTTCTTT,CASPPAGPPHTEAFF
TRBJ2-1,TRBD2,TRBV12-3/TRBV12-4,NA,TGTGCCAGCAGTGACGCCCAGGGGATAGCGGGGGGTAATGAGCAGTTCTTC,CASSDAQGIAGGNEQFF
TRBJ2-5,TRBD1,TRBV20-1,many,TGCAGTGCACATGACAGGGGGCAAGAGACCCAGTACTTC,CSAHDRGQETQYF
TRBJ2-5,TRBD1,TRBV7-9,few,TGTGCCAGCAGCTCGGGACAGGGGTTGGCAGAGACCCAGTACTTC,CASSSGQGLAETQYF